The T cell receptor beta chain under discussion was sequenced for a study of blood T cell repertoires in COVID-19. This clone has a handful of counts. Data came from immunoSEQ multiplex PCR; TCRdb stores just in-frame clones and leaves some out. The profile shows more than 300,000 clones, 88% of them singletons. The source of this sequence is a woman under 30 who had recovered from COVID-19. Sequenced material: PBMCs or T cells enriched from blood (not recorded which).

The CDR3 reads CATSRRGVDTQYF. The CDR3 bases are TGTGCCACCAGCAGGCGGGGGGTAGATACGCAGTATTTT. The chain recombines TRBV15 with TRBJ2-3; TRBD2 matches at 8 bases. CDR1 is LNHNV, CDR2 YYDKDF, per germline (reference sequence). V dropped 3 bases and J dropped 5; count of bases not matched to a gene: 1. This CDR3 contains 13 residues.